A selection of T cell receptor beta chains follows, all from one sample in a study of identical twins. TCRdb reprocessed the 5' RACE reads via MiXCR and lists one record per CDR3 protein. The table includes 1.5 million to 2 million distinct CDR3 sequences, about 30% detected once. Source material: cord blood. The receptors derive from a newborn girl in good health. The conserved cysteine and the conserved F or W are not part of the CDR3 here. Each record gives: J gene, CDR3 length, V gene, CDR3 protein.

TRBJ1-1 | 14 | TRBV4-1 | ASSQDWGRRTGEAF
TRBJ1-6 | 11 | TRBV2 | ASRWTVNSPLH
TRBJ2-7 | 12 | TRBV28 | ASTKPERAYEQY
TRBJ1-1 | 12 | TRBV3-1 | ASSQDLYRGTSF
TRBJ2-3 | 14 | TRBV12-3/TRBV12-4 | ASSSQAGYRADTQY
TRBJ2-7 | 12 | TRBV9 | ASSVAGGHYEQY
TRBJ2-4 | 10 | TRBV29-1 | SVERTENIQY
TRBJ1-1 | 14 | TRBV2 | ASSGWRVGAGTEAF
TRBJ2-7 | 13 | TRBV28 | ASNPSSGVAYEQY
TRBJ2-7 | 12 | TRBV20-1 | SARGDRISYEQY
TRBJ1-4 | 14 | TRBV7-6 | ASSLSPQGWDEKLF
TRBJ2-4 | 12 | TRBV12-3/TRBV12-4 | ASSSPYREREQY
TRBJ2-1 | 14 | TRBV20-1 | SARGLGPSSYNEQF
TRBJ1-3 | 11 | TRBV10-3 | AISGTAQNTIY
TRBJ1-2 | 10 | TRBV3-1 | ASSQGHGGYT
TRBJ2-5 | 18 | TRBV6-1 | ASSETHWASGGKYQETQY
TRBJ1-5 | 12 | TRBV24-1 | ATSPGRGNQPQH
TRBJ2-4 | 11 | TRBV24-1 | ATSDTGLNIQY
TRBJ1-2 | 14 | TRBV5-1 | ASSQAGDIRSYGYT
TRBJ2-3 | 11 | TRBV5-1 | ASSVRNADTQY
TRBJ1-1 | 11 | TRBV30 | AWRTGRRTEAF
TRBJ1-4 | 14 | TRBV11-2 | ASSLVGHRGSEKLF
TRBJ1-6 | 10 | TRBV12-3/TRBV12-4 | ASSRGNSPLH
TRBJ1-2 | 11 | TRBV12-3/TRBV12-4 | ASRGQAYYGYT
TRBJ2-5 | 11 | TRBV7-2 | ASSLGTRGTQY
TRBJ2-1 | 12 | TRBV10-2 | ASTLSGLKEGQF
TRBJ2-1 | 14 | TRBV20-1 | SATGLAGLDYNEQF
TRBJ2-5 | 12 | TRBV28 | ASRFPGVRNEQY
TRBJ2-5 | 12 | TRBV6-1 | ASKKTGGAETQY
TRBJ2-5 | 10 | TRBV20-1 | SARRGEETQY
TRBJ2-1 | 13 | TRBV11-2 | ASSKGLPSYNEQF
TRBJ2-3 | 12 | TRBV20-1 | SATWDRDADTQY
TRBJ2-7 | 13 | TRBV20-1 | SARDAGTGTYEQY
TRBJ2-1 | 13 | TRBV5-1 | ASSSGASGHNEQF
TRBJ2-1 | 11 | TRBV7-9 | ASSLWIDNEQF
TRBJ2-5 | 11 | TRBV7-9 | ASSSPWSETQY
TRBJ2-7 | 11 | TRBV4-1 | ASSGVRAYEQY
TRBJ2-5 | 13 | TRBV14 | ASSQGRGGRLEQY
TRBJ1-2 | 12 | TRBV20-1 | SAPGQGNLYGYT
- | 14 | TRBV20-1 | SASLLREWVQATQY
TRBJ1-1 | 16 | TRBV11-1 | ASSLFGPLPWGNTEAF